What follows are 26 T cell receptor beta chains derived from one specimen sequenced in a study of shared clonotypes between healthy human individuals. TCRdb's copy holds only in-frame clones and misses some; the assay was immunoSEQ multiplex PCR. The top ten hold approximately 0.38% of the sample, which has 1.4 million or so clones, approximately 98.5% seen once. The sample was naive CD4+ T cells sorted from blood. Sample subset: CD45RA+ positively selected. Receptors originate from a man younger than 40 in good health.

As concerns this clone: Additional DNA sequences in this sample encode the identical CDR3. The CDR3 reads CASSFFSTDTQYF. The CDR3 DNA sequence: TGTGCCAGCAGTTTCTTCTCCACAGATACGCAGTATTTT. The chain joins TRBV27 to TRBJ2-3; D gene uncertain. The length of the CDR3 is 13 residues. In germline, CDR1 is MNHEY, CDR2 SMNVEV (reference sequence). Trimming pared 3 bases from V and 2 bases from J, leaving 6 bases between.

The chain couples TRBV2 to TRBJ1-1, with D perhaps TRBD1 (5 bases). Germline V gene lookup returns CDR1 SNHLY and CDR2 FYNNEI. V lost 2 bases to trimming and J lost 10 bases, with 14 bases between them. The CDR3 length is 13 residues. CDR3 sequence (DNA): TGTGCCAGCAGTGAACCAGTATCTGGGGGAGCTTTCTTT. Amino acids: CASSEPVSGGAFF.

The chain carries TRBV29-1 and TRBJ1-3; D ambiguous. The germline V gene has CDR1 SQVTM and CDR2 ANQGSEA. The CDR3 is 13 residues long. V lost 8 bases, J lost 7 bases, and 18 bases lay in between. CDR3: CSSRVSGSNTIYF. In DNA form, the CDR3 reads TGCAGCTCAAGAGTATCGGGGTCGAACACCATATATTTT.

With respect to this clone: Different DNA sequences within this sample yield the same CDR3. V gene TRBV30 combines with J gene TRBJ2-5; 7 bases align to TRBD2. The CDR3 runs to 12 residues. Trimming removed 4 bases from V and 1 base from J; junction bases left unmatched: 0. The germline V gene has CDR1 GTSNPN and CDR2 SVGIG (reference sequence). CDR3 loop: CAWTSGQETQYF. CDR3 in DNA: TGTGCCTGGACTAGCGGCCAAGAGACCCAGTACTTC.

This chain connects TRBV11-2 to TRBJ2-5; TRBD2 aligns across 8 bases. CDR3 length equals 17 residues. Germline lookup yields CDR1 SGHAT and CDR2 FQNNGV. V lost 4 bases, J lost 3 bases, and 13 bases stayed unmatched. In DNA form, the CDR3 reads TGTGCCAGCAGCTGGCGAAGCACTAGCGGCCTCAAAGAGACCCAGTACTTC. It specifies CASSWRSTSGLKETQYF.

This chain connects TRBV6-6 to TRBJ2-7, with 11 bases aligning to TRBD2. V was clipped by 7 bases and J by 2 bases; unmatched bases: 4. This CDR3 is 14 amino acids long. Germline CDR1 reads MNHNY; CDR2 reads SVGAGI (reference sequence). The DNA for the CDR3 is TGTGCCAGCATCACTAGCGGGAGCCCCTACGAGCAGTACTTC. This translates into CASITSGSPYEQYF.

The table lists this clone with a count of one. The chain is built from TRBV7-6 and TRBJ2-7, with 7 positions matching TRBD1. V was clipped by 3 bases and J by 4 bases; unmatched bases: 6. Germline assignment: CDR1 SGHVS and CDR2 FNYEAQ. CDR3 length: 14 residues. CDR3 residues: CASSLGDSTYEQYF. The CDR3 DNA reads as TGTGCCAGCAGCTTGGGGGACAGTACTTACGAGCAGTACTTC.

This sequence joins TRBV6-6 and TRBJ1-2; D unresolved. The CDR3 length is 11 residues. Trimming removed 7 bases from V and 5 bases from J, with 8 bases in between. From germline, CDR1 is MNHNY and CDR2 SVGAGI (reference sequence). The CDR3 DNA sequence: TGTGCCAGCACGGAGGGTTATGGCTACACCTTC. Its translation is CASTEGYGYTF.

The V gene is TRBV7-2, the J gene TRBJ2-5; 7 bases fit TRBD2. CDR1 and CDR2 from the germline V gene are SGHTA and FQGNSA. Germline trimming cut 2 bases from V and 5 bases from J; bases unmatched to any gene: 8. The CDR3 totals 15 residues. The CDR3 DNA sequence: TGTGCCAGCAGCTTACTGGGGGGGGTGATGGAGACCCAGTACTTC. Its translation: CASSLLGGVMETQYF. Supplemented by reference TRBV7-2 and TRBJ2-5, the full variable domain reads GAGVSQSPSNKVTEKGKDVELRCDPISGHTALYWYRQSLGQGLEFLIYFQGNSAPDKSGLPSDRFSAERTGGSVSTLTIQRTQQEDSAVYLCASSLLGGVMETQYFGPGTRLLVL.

The chain joins TRBV19 to TRBJ1-5; no definite D call. Germline values: CDR1 LNHDA, CDR2 SQIVND (reference sequence). The CDR3 has 15 amino acids. Trimming took 5 bases from V and 2 from J, leaving 13 bases between them. CDR3: CASSFGFWGNQPQHF. The CDR3 DNA sequence: TGTGCCAGTAGTTTTGGGTTTTGGGGCAATCAGCCCCAGCATTTT.

This chain uses TRBV7-2 with TRBJ2-7; no clear D gene. Germline V CDR1 and CDR2: SGHTA, FQGNSA. V lost 5 bases and J lost 3, with 11 bases in between. The CDR3 is 13 residues long. CDR3 nucleotides: TGTGCCAGCAGCAGGTCCTTTTACTACGAGCAGTACTTC. Protein sequence: CASSRSFYYEQYF.

This chain uses TRBV7-2 with TRBJ2-1; 10 bases are shared with TRBD1. The V and J ends lost 5 bases and 8 bases, in that order; junction bases with no gene match: 9. The germline CDR1 and CDR2 sequences are SGHTA and FQGNSA. The CDR3 has 15 amino acids. CDR3 sequence reads: CASSQRGTGEDEQFF. The CDR3 coding sequence is TGTGCCAGCAGCCAGAGAGGGACAGGGGAGGATGAGCAGTTCTTC.

The V and J genes are TRBV19 and TRBJ2-7; tentative D call: TRBD2 (6 bases). V lost 0 bases and J 3 bases, leaving 21 bases between the germline ends. CDR1 is LNHDA and CDR2 is SQIVND in the germline V gene (reference sequence). This CDR3 has 18 amino acids. CDR3 DNA: TGTGCCAGTAGTATAGATGGAATCTTCGGGACTGGTCTCTACGAGCAGTACTTC. Translated, it gives CASSIDGIFGTGLYEQYF.

Worth noting for this clone: Other DNA sequences from this sample encode an identical CDR3 as well. CDR3 region: CASSFRAGNEQFF. CDR3 in DNA: TGTGCCAGCAGCTTCCGGGCCGGGAATGAGCAGTTCTTC. This sequence joins TRBV11-3 and TRBJ2-1; D is unresolved. The ends were cut back, 3 bases at V and 7 bases at J, with 10 bases in the middle. CDR3 length: 13 residues. Germline V gene lookup returns CDR1 SGHNT and CDR2 YENEEA.

The chain employs TRBV7-3 and TRBJ2-1; 7 nucleotides line up with TRBD1. Germline V gene sequence: CDR1 SGHTA, CDR2 FQGTGA. The CDR3 is 14 residues long. V was clipped by 1 base and J by 9 bases; unmatched bases: 6. The DNA of the CDR3 is TGTGCCAGCAGCTTAAGCAGGGGGACGGTTGAGCAGTTCTTC. Residues: CASSLSRGTVEQFF.

This chain connects TRBV5-4 to TRBJ1-4; 7 positions match TRBD1. The CDR3 runs 16 residues. V trimming: 0 bases; J trimming: 5 bases; junction bases outside the gene matches: 7. Germline CDR1 reads SGHNT; CDR2 reads YYREEE (reference sequence). The CDR3 DNA reads as TGTGCCAGCAGCTTGGAGGGCCAGGGGGGCAATGAAAAACTGTTTTTT. This gives the protein CASSLEGQGGNEKLFF.

The rearrangement joins TRBV5-4 to TRBJ2-1; TRBD2 agrees at 8 bases. There are 19 residues in the CDR3. Trimming at V came to 0 bases and at J to 0 bases, leaving 11 bases not matched to a gene. The germline gives CDR1 SGHNT, CDR2 YYREEE (reference sequence). The CDR3 nucleotides are TGTGCCAGCAGCTTGGACCTATCTAGCGGGTGGAGCTCCTACAATGAGCAGTTCTTC. Protein: CASSLDLSSGWSSYNEQFF.

The rearrangement links TRBV11-2 to TRBJ2-1; 10 bases match TRBD2. The CDR3 runs to 16 residues. The V gene end was trimmed by 0 bases and the J gene end by 9 bases; junction bases not matched to a gene: 8. From germline, CDR1 is SGHAT and CDR2 FQNNGV. The CDR3 spells CASSLDPSGRAVEQFF. DNA for the CDR3: TGTGCCAGCAGCTTAGATCCGAGCGGGAGGGCCGTTGAGCAGTTCTTC. Filled out from reference TRBV11-2 and TRBJ2-1, the complete variable domain reads EAGVAQSPRYKIIEKRQSVAFWCNPISGHATLYWYQQILGQGPKLLIQFQNNGVVDDSQLPKDRFSAERLKGVDSTLKIQPAKLEDSAVYLCASSLDPSGRAVEQFFGPGTRLTVL.

To note about this clone: Other DNA sequences in the same sample also yield this CDR3. The chain links TRBV30 to TRBJ2-1; 11 bases align to TRBD2. Germline V gene lookup returns CDR1 GTSNPN and CDR2 SVGIG (reference sequence). Trimming cost V 3 bases and J 7 bases; bases outside gene matches: 2. CDR3 length: 13 residues. CDR3 in DNA: TGTGCCTGGAGATTAGCGGGAGGGAATGAGCAGTTCTTC. Translated, it gives CAWRLAGGNEQFF.

The chain couples TRBV11-2 to TRBJ1-1; 7 nucleotides line up with TRBD1. Germline V CDR1 and CDR2: SGHAT, FQNNGV. V gave up 6 bases and J gave up 5 bases; unmatched junction bases: 12. The CDR3 runs 15 residues. The CDR3 DNA reads as TGTGCCAGCAGTAACCCTACAGGGGATAGGACTGAAGCTTTCTTT. Its translation: CASSNPTGDRTEAFF.

V usage is TRBV7-9 and J usage is TRBJ1-1, with a tentative D call TRBD1 (5 bases). Germline assignment: CDR1 SEHNR and CDR2 FQNEAQ (reference sequence). V lost 3 bases to trimming and J lost 5 bases, with 25 bases between them. This CDR3 is 18 amino acids long. CDR3: CASSFGAFLGLGETEAFF. In DNA, the CDR3 is TGTGCCAGCAGCTTTGGGGCGTTTTTAGGACTGGGCGAAACTGAAGCTTTCTTT.

The rearrangement uses TRBV28 and TRBJ1-2; D is ambiguous. Germline lookup yields CDR1 MDHEN and CDR2 SYDVKM. The germline V and J ends were trimmed by 4 bases and 0 bases, with 6 bases remaining between them. This CDR3 contains 13 residues. As DNA, the CDR3 is TGTGCCAGCAGTTCGCGAGCTAACTATGGCTACACCTTC. Protein sequence: CASSSRANYGYTF.

V usage is TRBV7-2 and J usage is TRBJ2-1, with a possible D match to TRBD2 (6 bases). Looked up from germline, CDR1 is SGHTA and CDR2 is FQGNSA. The CDR3 length is 14 residues. V was cut by 5 bases and J by 12 bases, with 20 bases left in between. The DNA of the CDR3 is TGTGCCAGCAGCAACAGACGTGGCGGGATGAGGCAGTTCTTC. Its translation: CASSNRRGGMRQFF.

The chain uses TRBV7-3 and TRBJ2-1, with 9 bases aligning to TRBD2. J was trimmed by 2 bases and V by 4 bases; bases with no gene match: 12. The CDR3 has 18 amino acids. Germline V gene data show CDR1 as SGHTA and CDR2 as FQGTGA. The CDR3 loop reads CASSSQTTAGGPYNEQFF. The CDR3 DNA is TGTGCCAGCAGCTCCCAGACTACAGCGGGAGGCCCCTACAATGAGCAGTTCTTC. Filled out from reference TRBV7-3 and TRBJ2-1, the complete variable domain reads GAGVSQTPSNKVTEKGKYVELRCDPISGHTALYWYRQSLGQGPEFLIYFQGTGAADDSGLPNDRFFAVRPEGSVSTLKIQRTERGDSAVYLCASSSQTTAGGPYNEQFFGPGTRLTVL.

The V and J genes are TRBV9 and TRBJ2-1; 10 bases are a match to TRBD1. V was clipped by 8 bases and J by 5 bases; unmatched bases: 10. This CDR3 has 15 amino acids. Germline CDR1 is SGDLS and CDR2 is YYNGEE. The CDR3 nucleotides are TGTGCCAGTGACAGGGGGCGTCGTGTCCACAATGAGCAGTTCTTC. Protein: CASDRGRRVHNEQFF.

The chain links TRBV4-3 to TRBJ2-7, with D perhaps matching TRBD1 or TRBD2 (6 bases each). This CDR3 is built from 15 residues. V lost 1 base to trimming and J lost 3 bases, with 13 bases between them. Germline V gives CDR1 LGHNA, CDR2 YSLEER. CDR3 sequence (DNA): TGCGCCAGCAGCCAAGGGGGAGGACAGATCTACGAGCAGTACTTC. Amino acid sequence: CASSQGGGQIYEQYF.